The clone carrying this T cell receptor (beta chain) appeared a few times. Its antigen is undetermined. A single record per CDR3 protein comes from TCRdb applying MiXCR to the 5' RACE reads. The table has 120,000 or so distinct CDR3 sequences, roughly 8.2% seen once. The sample belongs to a study of T cells after yellow fever vaccination. Study-wide background: The authors prepared low-cell-number fractions using SMART-Seq v4 Ultra Low Input. Findings and caveats of the study: The appearance of a small share of clonotypes in both CD4 and CD8 compartments was observed.

Sample: CD8+ T cells sorted from PBMCs, taken on the day of the yellow fever booster vaccination. This receptor was taken from a man between 18 and 29 years old who received the YFV17D yellow fever vaccine.

As DNA, the CDR3 is TGTGCCAGCAGTCCCAGGAATCCCTACGAGCAGTACTTC. Encoded protein: CASSPRNPYEQYF. The V gene is TRBV6-1, the J gene TRBJ2-7; D ambiguous. The CDR3 length is 13 residues. Germline CDR1 reads MNHNS; CDR2 reads SASEGT. Trimming removed 5 bases from V and 2 bases from J, with 10 bases in between.